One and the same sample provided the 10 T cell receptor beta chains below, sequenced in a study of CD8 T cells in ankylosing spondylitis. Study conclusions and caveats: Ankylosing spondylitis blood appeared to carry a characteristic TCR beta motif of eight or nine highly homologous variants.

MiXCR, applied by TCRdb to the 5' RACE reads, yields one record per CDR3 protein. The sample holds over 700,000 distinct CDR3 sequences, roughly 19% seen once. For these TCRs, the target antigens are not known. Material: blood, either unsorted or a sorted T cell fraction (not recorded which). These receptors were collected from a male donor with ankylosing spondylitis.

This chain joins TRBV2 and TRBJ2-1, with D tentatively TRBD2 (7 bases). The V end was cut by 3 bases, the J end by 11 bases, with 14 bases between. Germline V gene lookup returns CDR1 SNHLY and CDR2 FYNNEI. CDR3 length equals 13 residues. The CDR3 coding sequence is TGTGCCAGCAGTGAGCGGGGGCGGACGAAGCAGTTCTTC. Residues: CASSERGRTKQFF.

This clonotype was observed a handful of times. This chain's CDR3 is CSAIQAGRQETQYF. DNA for the CDR3: TGCAGTGCCATCCAAGCGGGCAGGCAAGAGACCCAGTACTTC. The rearrangement uses TRBV20-1 and TRBJ2-5, with a possible D match to TRBD2 (6 bases). V lost 6 bases and J lost 2, with 16 bases in between. The CDR3 loop spans 14 amino acids. Germline CDR1 reads DFQATT; CDR2 reads SNEGSKA (reference sequence).

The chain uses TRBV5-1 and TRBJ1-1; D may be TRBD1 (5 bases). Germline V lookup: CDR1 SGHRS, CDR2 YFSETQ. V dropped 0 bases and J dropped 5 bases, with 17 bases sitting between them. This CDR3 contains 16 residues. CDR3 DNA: TGCGCCAGCAGCTTGGCCGCGGGGGGTATTCCTACTGAAGCTTTCTTT. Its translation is CASSLAAGGIPTEAFF.

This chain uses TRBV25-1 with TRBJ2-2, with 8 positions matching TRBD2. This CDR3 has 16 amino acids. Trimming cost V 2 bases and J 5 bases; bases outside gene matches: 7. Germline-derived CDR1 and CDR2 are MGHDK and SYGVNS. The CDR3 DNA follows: TGTGCCAGCAGTGAAGGGCTAGCGGGTTGGACCGGGGAGCTGTTTTTT. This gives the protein CASSEGLAGWTGELFF. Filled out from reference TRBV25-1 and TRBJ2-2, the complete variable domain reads EADIYQTPRYLVIGTGKKITLECSQTMGHDKMYWYQQDPGMELHLIHYSYGVNSTEKGDLSSESTVSRIRTEHFPLTLESARPSHTSQYLCASSEGLAGWTGELFFGEGSRLTVL.

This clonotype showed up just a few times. The CDR3 DNA reads as TGTGCCAGCAGCTTAGGGGGCTGGGGCTACACCTTC. Its translation: CASSLGGWGYTF. The chain has TRBV7-2 and TRBJ1-2, with D perhaps matching TRBD1 (5 bases). Trimming shortened V by 1 base and J by 8 bases, and 8 bases separated the two germline ends. CDR3 length: 12 amino acids. Looked up from germline, CDR1 is SGHTA and CDR2 is FQGNSA.

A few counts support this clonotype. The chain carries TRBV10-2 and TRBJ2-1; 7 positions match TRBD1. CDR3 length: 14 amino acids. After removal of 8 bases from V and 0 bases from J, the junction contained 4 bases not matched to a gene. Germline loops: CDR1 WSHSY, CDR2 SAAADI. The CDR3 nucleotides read TGCGCCAGCGGGACAGCGATCTCCTACAATGAGCAGTTCTTC. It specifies CASGTAISYNEQFF.

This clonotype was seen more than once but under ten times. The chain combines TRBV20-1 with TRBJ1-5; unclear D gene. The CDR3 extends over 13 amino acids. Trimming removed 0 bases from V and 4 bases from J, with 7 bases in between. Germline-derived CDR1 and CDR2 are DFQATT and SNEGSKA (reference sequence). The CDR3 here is CSARDVGNQPQHF. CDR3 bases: TGCAGTGCTAGAGATGTCGGGAATCAGCCCCAGCATTTT.

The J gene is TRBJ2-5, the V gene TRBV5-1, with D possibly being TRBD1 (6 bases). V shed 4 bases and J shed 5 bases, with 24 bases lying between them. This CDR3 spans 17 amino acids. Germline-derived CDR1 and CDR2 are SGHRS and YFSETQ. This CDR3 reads CASSPTYRAVEVETQYF. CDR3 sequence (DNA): TGCGCCAGCAGCCCCACCTACAGGGCCGTCGAGGTGGAGACCCAGTACTTC.

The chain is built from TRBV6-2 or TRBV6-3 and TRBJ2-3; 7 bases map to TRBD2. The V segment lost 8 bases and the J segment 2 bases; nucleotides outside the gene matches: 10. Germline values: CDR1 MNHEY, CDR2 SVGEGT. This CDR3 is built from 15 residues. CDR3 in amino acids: CASGSGNGATDTQYF. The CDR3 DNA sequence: TGTGCCAGCGGGAGCGGGAATGGGGCCACAGATACGCAGTATTTT.

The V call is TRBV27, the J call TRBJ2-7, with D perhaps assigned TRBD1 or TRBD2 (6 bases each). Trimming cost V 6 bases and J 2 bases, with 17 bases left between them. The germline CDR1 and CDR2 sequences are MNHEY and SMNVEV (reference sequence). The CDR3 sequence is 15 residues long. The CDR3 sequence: CASRPRGGTTYEQYF. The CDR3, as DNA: TGTGCCAGCAGGCCCAGGGGAGGTACAACCTACGAGCAGTACTTC.